These 14 T cell receptor beta chains were all obtained from the same sample, sequenced in a study of shared clonotypes between healthy human individuals. Only in-frame clones appear in the TCRdb table, and some are missing; sequencing was by immunoSEQ multiplex PCR. The sample contains over a million clones, about 84% of which appear only once. The material sequenced was memory CD4+ T cells from PBMCs. Subset given: CD45RA-negative fraction. These receptors all come from a young man in good health. Some clones in this sample may be carry-over from other donors' samples.

This clone was picked up a small number of times. V gene TRBV30 combines with J gene TRBJ1-6; D unclear. This CDR3 has 13 amino acids. CDR1 and CDR2 from the germline V gene are GTSNPN and SVGIG (reference sequence). The CDR3 DNA reads TGTGCTCTGAGTAGAGGTTATAATTCACCCCTCCACTTT. It is translated as CALSRGYNSPLHF.

This clone was seen many times. The chain is built from TRBV7-2 and TRBJ2-1; 7 bases align to TRBD1. Germline assignment: CDR1 SGHTA and CDR2 FQGNSA. Trimming took 7 bases from V and 9 from J; bases not matched to a gene: 9. The length of the CDR3 is 13 residues. The CDR3 DNA is TGTGCCAGCACCATCACTAGGGGGCGTGAGCAGTTCTTC. Translated: CASTITRGREQFF.

This clone has just a few counts. V usage is TRBV28 and J usage is TRBJ1-2; 9 bases agree with TRBD1. V shed 5 bases, J shed 8 bases, and the junction held 6 bases outside the gene matches. CDR3 length equals 13 residues. CDR1 MDHEN and CDR2 SYDVKM come from the germline V gene. This CDR3 reads CASSVTGGEGYTF. DNA for the CDR3: TGTGCCAGCAGTGTGACAGGGGGGGAAGGCTACACCTTC.

This chain connects TRBV7-2 to TRBJ1-3; 11 bases align to TRBD1. The CDR3 loop spans 15 amino acids. V dropped 5 bases and J dropped 5; count of bases not matched to a gene: 5. In germline, CDR1 is SGHTA, CDR2 FQGNSA. The CDR3 coding sequence is TGTGCCAGCAGCCCCCCGGACAGGGGGCGAAACACCATATATTTT. It translates to CASSPPDRGRNTIYF.

The V gene is TRBV28, the J gene TRBJ1-1; possible D gene TRBD1, 6 bases. CDR3 length: 12 residues. Germline V gene lookup returns CDR1 MDHEN and CDR2 SYDVKM. Trimming left V 5 bases short and J 10 bases short, with 14 bases between. The CDR3 sequence: CASSAGQRGAFF. CDR3 nucleotides: TGTGCCAGCAGTGCTGGACAGAGAGGAGCTTTCTTT.

The table lists this clone with a few counts. The chain carries TRBV27 and TRBJ1-5; D call uncertain. The CDR3 totals 16 residues. V dropped 2 bases and J dropped 0 bases, with 11 bases sitting between them. CDR1 is MNHEY, CDR2 SMNVEV, per germline (reference sequence). The DNA of the CDR3 is TGTGCCAGCAGTTTAAAGGGATCTAATAGCAATCAGCCCCAGCATTTT. Protein product: CASSLKGSNSNQPQHF.

This clone was picked up one time. This chain uses TRBV4-1 with TRBJ1-3; D not resolved. Trimming pared 0 bases from V and 7 bases from J, leaving 13 bases between. This CDR3 is built from 15 residues. CDR1 and CDR2 (germline): MGHRA, YSYEKL. The DNA of the CDR3 is TGCGCCAGCAGCCAAGATCCCCGGTGGGGTAACACCATATATTTT. This encodes CASSQDPRWGNTIYF.

The rearrangement uses TRBV28 and TRBJ1-1; possibly TRBD1 for D (5 bases). V was shortened by 1 base and J by 7 bases, with 10 bases between the two germline ends. The germline V gene has CDR1 MDHEN and CDR2 SYDVKM. The CDR3 is 13 residues long. This chain's CDR3 is CASSLSRDGEAFF. The CDR3, as DNA: TGTGCCAGCAGTTTATCCCGGGACGGTGAAGCTTTCTTT.

In the case of this clone: An end of the junction differs from the germline gene, which may be a read error. The chain uses TRBV14 and TRBJ2-1; D is ambiguous. Germline values: CDR1 SGHDN, CDR2 FVKESK. The CDR3 is 11 residues long. Here the CDR3 DNA reads TGTGCCAGCAGCCACCCCTACCGAACGATCTTC. This sequence encodes CASSHPYRTIF.

This sequence joins TRBV27 and TRBJ1-1, with 7 bases that match TRBD1. Germline CDR1 reads MNHEY; CDR2 reads SMNVEV (reference sequence). This CDR3 has 13 residues. V was pared by 5 bases and J by 5 bases, with 5 bases of the junction left unmatched. CDR3 sequence reads: CASSHNRGTEAFF. As DNA, the CDR3 is TGTGCCAGCAGTCATAACAGGGGTACTGAAGCTTTCTTT.

About this clone itself: A much larger clone is a single base away; this may be a read error. CDR3 residues: CASSLGGNQPRHF. CDR3 in DNA: TGTGCCAGCAGCTTAGGCGGCAATCAGCCCCGGCATTTT. The V and J genes are TRBV7-9 and TRBJ1-5, with no clear D. Germline V gene data show CDR1 as SEHNR and CDR2 as FQNEAQ (reference sequence). The CDR3 runs 13 residues.

Of note for this clone: This same CDR3 is encoded by further DNA sequences in the sample. The chain couples TRBV28 to TRBJ2-7; D gene uncertain. Germline V gives CDR1 MDHEN, CDR2 SYDVKM. The CDR3 has 13 amino acids. The V and J ends lost 3 bases and 1 base respectively, with 7 bases between them. CDR3: CASSLGRSYEQYF. The CDR3 region has the DNA TGTGCCAGCAGTTTGGGTCGGTCCTACGAGCAGTACTTC.

This clone is a singleton in its sample. The chain combines TRBV15 with TRBJ2-4, with TRBD2 matching 9 bases. CDR3 length: 16 amino acids. CDR1 and CDR2 from the germline V gene are LNHNV and YYDKDF (reference sequence). Trimming cost V 6 bases and J 1 base; bases outside gene matches: 7. The CDR3 protein is CATRNLSGRAKNIQYF. The CDR3 bases are TGTGCCACCAGGAATCTAAGCGGGAGGGCCAAAAACATTCAGTACTTC.

The gene calls are TRBV7-8 and TRBJ1-4; D might be TRBD1 (5 bases). This CDR3 comprises 13 residues. With 5 bases removed from V and 7 bases from J, the gap between germline ends came to 11 bases. Germline CDR1 reads SGHVS; CDR2 reads FQNEAQ. CDR3 protein: CASSRGASEKLFF. For the CDR3, the DNA is TGTGCCAGCAGCCGGGGCGCGAGTGAAAAACTGTTTTTT. Together with reference TRBV7-8 and TRBJ1-4, the CDR3 gives the full variable domain: GAGVSQSPRYKVAKRGQDVALRCDPISGHVSLFWYQQALGQGPEFLTYFQNEAQLDKSGLPSDRFFAERPEGSVSTLKIQRTQQEDSAVYLCASSRGASEKLFFGSGTQLSVL.